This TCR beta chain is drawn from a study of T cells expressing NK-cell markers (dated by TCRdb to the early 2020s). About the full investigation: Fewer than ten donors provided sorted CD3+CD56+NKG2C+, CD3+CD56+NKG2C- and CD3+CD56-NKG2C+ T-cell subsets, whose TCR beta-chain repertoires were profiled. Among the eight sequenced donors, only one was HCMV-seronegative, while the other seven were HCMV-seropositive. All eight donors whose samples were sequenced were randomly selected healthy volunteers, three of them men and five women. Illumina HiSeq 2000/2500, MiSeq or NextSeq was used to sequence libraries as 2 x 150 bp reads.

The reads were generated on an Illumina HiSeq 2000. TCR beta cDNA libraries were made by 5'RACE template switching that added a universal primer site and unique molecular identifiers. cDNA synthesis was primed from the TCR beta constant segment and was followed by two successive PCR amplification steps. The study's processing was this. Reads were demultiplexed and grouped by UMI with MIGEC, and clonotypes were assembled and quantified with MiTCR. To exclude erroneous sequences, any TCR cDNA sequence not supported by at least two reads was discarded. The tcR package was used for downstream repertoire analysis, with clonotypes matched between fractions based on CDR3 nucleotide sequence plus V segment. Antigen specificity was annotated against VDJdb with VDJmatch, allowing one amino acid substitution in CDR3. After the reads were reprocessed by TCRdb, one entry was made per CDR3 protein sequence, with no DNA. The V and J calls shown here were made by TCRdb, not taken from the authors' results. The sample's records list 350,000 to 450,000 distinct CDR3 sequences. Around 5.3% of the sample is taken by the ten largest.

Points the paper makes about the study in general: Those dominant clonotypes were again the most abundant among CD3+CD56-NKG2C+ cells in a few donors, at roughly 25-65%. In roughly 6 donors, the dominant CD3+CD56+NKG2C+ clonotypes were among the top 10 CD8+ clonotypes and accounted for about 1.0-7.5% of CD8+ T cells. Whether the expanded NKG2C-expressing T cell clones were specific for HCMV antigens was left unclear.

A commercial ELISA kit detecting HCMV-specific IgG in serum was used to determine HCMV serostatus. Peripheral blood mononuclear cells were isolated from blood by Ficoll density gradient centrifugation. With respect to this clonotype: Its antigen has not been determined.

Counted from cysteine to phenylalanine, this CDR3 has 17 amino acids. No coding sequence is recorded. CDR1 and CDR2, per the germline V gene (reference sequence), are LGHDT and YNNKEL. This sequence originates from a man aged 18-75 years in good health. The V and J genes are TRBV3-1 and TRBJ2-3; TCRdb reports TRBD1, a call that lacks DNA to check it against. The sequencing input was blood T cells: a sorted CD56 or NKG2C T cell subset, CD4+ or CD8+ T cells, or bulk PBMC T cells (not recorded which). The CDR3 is CASSRRPALRSTDTQYF.